This TCR beta chain was obtained from a study of T cell changes during pregnancy in multiple sclerosis. Sequencing was performed with immunoSEQ multiplex PCR; in TCRdb, only in-frame clones are kept and a portion is missing. The sample yields 55,000 to 80,000 clones, 85% to 90% seen once. CDR1 SGHNT and CDR2 YYREEE come from the germline V gene (reference sequence). J lost 6 bases, V lost 4 bases, and 5 bases had no gene match. This CDR3 is built from 14 residues. The TCR originated in a female donor in good health, enrolled as a control in a pregnancy study. V and J are TRBV5-4 and TRBJ2-1, with 9 bases identical to TRBD1. The sample here was peripheral blood, taken after pregnancy. CDR3 coding DNA: TGTGCCAGCAGCCCCCGGACAGGGGTCAATGAGCAGTTCTTC. This translates into CASSPRTGVNEQFF.